This entry lists 25 T cell receptor beta chains sequenced from one sample in a study of a mutant IDH1 vaccine in newly diagnosed glioma. Time point here: week 35, safety follow-up. Each vaccine dose was 300 ug of mutant IDH1 20-mer peptide, with topical imiquimod. These receptors' antigens are unknown. Repertoires were generated with immunoSEQ multiplex PCR, while TCRdb's copy carries only in-frame clones and drops some. The table has around 32,000 clones, 82% seen once. Specimen: PBMCs, collected from a glioma patient whose treatment included an IDH1 peptide vaccine. The receptor set was obtained from a young woman with glioma.

The chain's CDR3 is CASTTNSGTEAFF. The CDR3 coding sequence is TGTGCCAGCACCACAAACAGTGGCACTGAAGCTTTCTTT. The chain is built from TRBV11-3 and TRBJ1-1; the D is unclear. Germline lookup yields CDR1 SGHNT and CDR2 YENEEA. This CDR3 spans 13 amino acids. With 7 bases removed from V and 4 bases from J, the gap between germline ends came to 13 bases.

This rearrangement joins TRBV5-1 to TRBJ2-1; D is possibly TRBD1 or TRBD2 (5 bases each). CDR3 length: 16 amino acids. The V gene lost 0 bases and the J gene lost 7 bases, with 17 bases spanning the gap. Germline V gene data show CDR1 as SGHRS and CDR2 as YFSETQ. Written as DNA, the CDR3 is TGCGCCAGCAGCTTGGATGGGAGCCTGGCAGGGAATGAGCAGTTCTTC. Translation gives CASSLDGSLAGNEQFF. The full variable domain, in which reference TRBV5-1 and TRBJ2-1 provide the parts outside the CDR3, is KAGVTQTPRYLIKTRGQQVTLSCSPISGHRSVSWYQQTPGQGLQFLFEYFSETQRNKGNFPGRFSGRQFSNSRSEMNVSTLELGDSALYLCASSLDGSLAGNEQFFGPGTRLTVL.

This chain uses TRBV6-6 with TRBJ2-6, with D hard to call. The CDR3 totals 13 residues. Per the germline V gene, CDR1 is MNHNY and CDR2 is SVGAGI (reference sequence). The germline V and J ends were trimmed by 7 bases and 4 bases, with 8 bases remaining between them. The CDR3 region is CASMLSGANVLTF. The DNA for the CDR3 is TGTGCCAGCATGTTGTCGGGGGCCAACGTCCTGACTTTC.

CDR3 in DNA: TGCGCCAGCAGCTTGGGACAGGGAGCTGGGGAGACCCAGTACTTC. This codes for CASSLGQGAGETQYF. The rearrangement joins TRBV5-1 to TRBJ2-5; TRBD1 matches 7 bases. The CDR3 is 15 residues long. Germline CDR1 reads SGHRS; CDR2 reads YFSETQ. The J segment lost 5 bases and the V segment lost 0 bases, leaving 7 bases of the junction unmatched.

To note about this clone: At one of its ends the junction is not consistent with the germline gene, which may arise from a read error. The chain has TRBV7-7 and TRBJ2-3; 7 bases agree with TRBD1. This CDR3 contains 17 residues. Germline V lookup: CDR1 SSHAT, CDR2 FNYEAQ (reference sequence). CDR3 loop: CASSLAQDRATNRGQYF. The CDR3 coding sequence is TGTGCTAGCAGCTTAGCGCAAGACAGGGCTACCAACCGGGGGCAGTATTTT.

This chain uses TRBV30 with TRBJ2-3, with 7 bases aligning to TRBD2. The length of the CDR3 is 14 residues. V was clipped by 2 bases and J by 5 bases; unmatched bases: 7. From germline, CDR1 is GTSNPN and CDR2 SVGIG (reference sequence). This CDR3 is CAWSISGVRDTQYF. CDR3 nucleotides: TGTGCCTGGAGTATAAGCGGGGTCCGAGATACGCAGTATTTT.

The V gene is TRBV21-1, the J gene TRBJ1-2. TRBV21-1 is an annotated pseudogene. The CDR3 totals 14 residues. DNA of the CDR3: TGTGCCAGCAGCAAATACGACCACCTCTATGGCTACACCTTC. This encodes CASSKYDHLYGYTF.

The chain is built from TRBV10-3 and TRBJ1-1; 9 nucleotides line up with TRBD1. The CDR3 is 16 residues long. Looked up from germline, CDR1 is ENHRY and CDR2 is SYGVKD. Trimming took 8 bases from V and 1 from J; bases not matched to a gene: 11. CDR3 amino acids: CAIGGTGTTPNTEAFF. The CDR3 DNA is TGTGCCATCGGGGGGACAGGGACCACCCCGAACACTGAAGCTTTCTTT.

J is TRBJ2-5 and V is TRBV27; possibly TRBD1 for D (5 bases). V dropped 4 bases and J dropped 5 bases, with 20 bases sitting between them. Germline V lookup: CDR1 MNHEY, CDR2 SMNVEV (reference sequence). The length of the CDR3 is 16 residues. CDR3 in DNA: TGTGCCAGCAGTTCTCCCCGGACACCCTTTGGGGAGACCCAGTACTTC. Residues: CASSSPRTPFGETQYF.

The chain couples TRBV28 to TRBJ1-1; D not certain. The V gene's germline CDR1 is MDHEN and CDR2 SYDVKM. V was pared by 6 bases and J by 6 bases, with 8 bases between. The CDR3 is made up of 11 amino acids. The CDR3: CASSLTSEAFF. CDR3 DNA sequence: TGTGCCAGCAGCCTGACTTCTGAAGCTTTCTTT.

This chain connects TRBV19 to TRBJ2-1, with 7 bases lining up with TRBD2. The germline CDR1 and CDR2 sequences are LNHDA and SQIVND (reference sequence). J was trimmed by 7 bases and V by 8 bases; bases with no gene match: 8. The CDR3 has 13 amino acids. This CDR3 is CASSGRGGNEQFF. As DNA, the CDR3 is TGTGCCAGTTCCGGGCGGGGAGGGAATGAGCAGTTCTTC.

The chain recombines TRBV7-2 with TRBJ2-7; 8 nucleotides agree with TRBD2. Per the germline V gene, CDR1 is SGHTA and CDR2 is FQGNSA. The CDR3 is 18 amino acids. Trimming removed 2 bases from V and 1 base from J; junction bases left unmatched: 13. Here the CDR3 DNA reads TGTGCCAGCAGCTTATCAATACAAGGGGCGGGGGGATCCTACGAGCAGTACTTC. Its protein product is CASSLSIQGAGGSYEQYF.

The chain links TRBV5-1 to TRBJ2-7; no clear D gene. The V end lost 1 base, the J end lost 2 bases, and 10 bases lay between the germline ends. The CDR3 is made up of 14 amino acids. The germline V gene encodes CDR1 SGHRS and CDR2 YFSETQ. The CDR3 region is CASSLSGSPYEQYF. The CDR3, as DNA: TGCGCCAGCAGCTTGTCCGGCTCACCCTACGAGCAGTACTTC. Full variable domain (outside the CDR3, taken from reference TRBV5-1 and TRBJ2-7): KAGVTQTPRYLIKTRGQQVTLSCSPISGHRSVSWYQQTPGQGLQFLFEYFSETQRNKGNFPGRFSGRQFSNSRSEMNVSTLELGDSALYLCASSLSGSPYEQYFGPGTRLTVT.

J is TRBJ2-3 and V is TRBV5-1; D ambiguous. Germline V gene data show CDR1 as SGHRS and CDR2 as YFSETQ. This CDR3 spans 13 amino acids. Trimming cost V 7 bases and J 0 bases, with 9 bases left between them. The CDR3 sequence: CASAYGSTDTQYF. Here the CDR3 DNA reads TGCGCCAGCGCCTATGGTAGCACAGATACGCAGTATTTT.

The genes are TRBV7-9 and TRBJ2-7, with no clear D. With 4 bases removed from V and 3 bases from J, the gap between germline ends came to 13 bases. This CDR3 has 14 amino acids. Per the germline V gene, CDR1 is SEHNR and CDR2 is FQNEAQ (reference sequence). The CDR3 DNA reads TGTGCCAGCAGCTCGGAAGTAGTCTTCTACGAGCAGTACTTC. Translation gives CASSSEVVFYEQYF. Full variable domain (remainder filled in from reference TRBV7-9 and TRBJ2-7): DTGVSQNPRHKITKRGQNVTFRCDPISEHNRLYWYRQTLGQGPEFLTYFQNEAQLEKSRLLSDRFSAERPKGSFSTLEIQRTEQGDSAMYLCASSSEVVFYEQYFGPGTRLTVT.

The chain has TRBV7-9 and TRBJ2-7; 7 bases fit TRBD1. V shed 5 bases and J 4 bases; nucleotides not matched to a gene: 2. This CDR3 is built from 12 residues. Germline V gene sequence: CDR1 SEHNR, CDR2 FQNEAQ (reference sequence). Written as DNA, the CDR3 is TGTGCCAGCAGCCTCAGGGGGTACGAGCAGTACTTC. It encodes CASSLRGYEQYF.

The V and J genes are TRBV19 and TRBJ2-3; D remains unclear. Germline CDR1 reads LNHDA; CDR2 reads SQIVND (reference sequence). This CDR3 contains 12 residues. The V end lost 3 bases, the J end lost 7 bases, and 8 bases lay between the germline ends. The chain's CDR3 is CASSIEANTQYF. CDR3 DNA sequence: TGTGCCAGTAGTATTGAGGCCAATACGCAGTATTTT.

The chain carries TRBV7-9 and TRBJ1-1; 7 nucleotides match TRBD1. There are 13 residues in the CDR3. Germline CDR1 is SEHNR and CDR2 is FQNEAQ (reference sequence). V trimming: 3 bases; J trimming: 11 bases; junction bases outside the gene matches: 9. CDR3: CASSLTDQGVAFF. CDR3 in DNA: TGTGCCAGCAGCTTGACTGATCAGGGGGTGGCTTTCTTT.

The rearrangement joins TRBV7-9 to TRBJ1-4; 9 nucleotides agree with TRBD1. Germline V gene lookup returns CDR1 SEHNR and CDR2 FQNEAQ (reference sequence). The length of the CDR3 is 14 residues. V shed 5 bases and J 8 bases; nucleotides not matched to a gene: 6. CDR3 nucleotides: TGTGCCAGCAGCGAAGGACAGGGGAGGGAAAAACTGTTTTTT. Translated: CASSEGQGREKLFF.

The rearrangement links TRBV5-4 to TRBJ1-2; TRBD1 is a possible D gene (5 bases). Trimming took 4 bases from V and 4 from J, leaving 14 bases between them. The CDR3 loop spans 14 amino acids. CDR1 and CDR2 (germline): SGHNT, YYREEE (reference sequence). The CDR3 spells CASSLTGDPYGYTF. The CDR3 DNA reads as TGTGCCAGCAGCCTAACGGGGGACCCCTATGGCTACACCTTC. Together with reference TRBV5-4 and TRBJ1-2, the CDR3 gives the full variable domain: ETGVTQSPTHLIKTRGQQVTLRCSSQSGHNTVSWYQQALGQGPQFIFQYYREEENGRGNFPPRFSGLQFPNYSSELNVNALELDDSALYLCASSLTGDPYGYTFGSGTRLTVV.

V usage is TRBV7-8 and J usage is TRBJ1-2; D gene uncertain. Per the germline V gene, CDR1 is SGHVS and CDR2 is FQNEAQ. Trimming removed 1 base from V and 5 bases from J, with 17 bases in between. The CDR3 spans 16 residues. The CDR3 DNA is TGTGCCAGCAGCTTAGAGTCGGAGCCAGGACTTTATGGCTACACCTTC. Translating gives CASSLESEPGLYGYTF.

The chain recombines TRBV7-9 with TRBJ1-1; perhaps TRBD1 as D (5 bases). The germline gives CDR1 SEHNR, CDR2 FQNEAQ (reference sequence). This CDR3 comprises 13 residues. Trimming removed 5 bases from V and 5 bases from J, with 12 bases in between. The CDR3 sequence is CASSLVWGTEAFF. The CDR3 DNA reads TGTGCCAGCAGCCTAGTATGGGGGACTGAAGCTTTCTTT.

The V call is TRBV11-2, the J call TRBJ2-3; D unclear. V was cut by 1 base and J by 2 bases, with 4 bases left in between. CDR1 is SGHAT and CDR2 is FQNNGV in the germline V gene. The CDR3 totals 13 residues. CDR3 nucleotide sequence: TGTGCCAGCAGCTTAGCTTACACAGATACGCAGTATTTT. Residues: CASSLAYTDTQYF. The entire variable domain, with the rest obtained from reference TRBV11-2 and TRBJ2-3, is as follows: EAGVAQSPRYKIIEKRQSVAFWCNPISGHATLYWYQQILGQGPKLLIQFQNNGVVDDSQLPKDRFSAERLKGVDSTLKIQPAKLEDSAVYLCASSLAYTDTQYFGPGTRLTVL.

The chain links TRBV18 to TRBJ1-5, with D possibly being TRBD1 (6 bases). V shed 2 bases and J shed 2 bases, with 13 bases lying between them. The CDR3 totals 16 residues. CDR1 KGHSH and CDR2 LQKENI come from the germline V gene. The CDR3 loop reads CASSPGGAAGNQPQHF. CDR3 in DNA: TGTGCCAGCTCACCAGGGGGGGCAGCAGGCAATCAGCCCCAGCATTTT. The full variable domain, with the rest looked up from reference TRBV18 and TRBJ1-5, is NAGVMQNPRHLVRRRGQEARLRCSPMKGHSHVYWYRQLPEEGLKFMVYLQKENIIDESGMPKERFSAEFPKEGPSILRIQQVVRGDSAAYFCASSPGGAAGNQPQHFGDGTRLSIL.

The chain joins TRBV11-2 to TRBJ2-7; D remains unclear. Trimming shortened V by 1 base and J by 3 bases, and 4 bases separated the two germline ends. CDR1 and CDR2 from the germline V gene are SGHAT and FQNNGV. The CDR3 has 12 residues. The CDR3 coding sequence is TGTGCCAGCAGCTTAGGTGACTACGAGCAGTACTTC. Translated: CASSLGDYEQYF.